These 6 T cell receptor beta chains were sequenced from one sample in a study of cytomegalovirus exposure and HLA in healthy donors. Both 60 Vbeta primers and 13 Jbeta primers went into the PCR. The data were produced by immunoSEQ multiplex PCR, yet TCRdb's version contains in-frame clones alone and is incomplete. The table includes approximately 240,000 clones, 70% to 85% detected once. Sequencing input: PBMCs. These receptors were obtained from an older woman in good health and CMV-seropositive.

The gene calls are TRBV5-1 and TRBJ2-5; 7 bases line up with TRBD1. Gene TRBJ2-7 matches the end of the DNA better, so the J call may be wrong. There are 14 residues in the CDR3. Germline CDR1 reads SGHRS; CDR2 reads YFSETQ. Here the CDR3 reads CASSPTGSTHEQYF. CDR3 sequence (DNA): TGCGCCAGCAGCCCGACAGGGTCCACCCACGAGCAGTACTTC.

The chain recombines TRBV28 with TRBJ1-2, with TRBD1 matching over 11 bases. This CDR3 has 13 amino acids. V shed 6 bases, J shed 7 bases, and the junction held 4 bases outside the gene matches. Germline CDR1 is MDHEN and CDR2 is SYDVKM. The CDR3 sequence: CASRGQGVGGYTF. The CDR3 region has the DNA TGTGCCAGCAGGGGACAGGGGGTGGGTGGCTACACCTTC.

The genes are TRBV6-5 and TRBJ1-4, with D perhaps TRBD1 (5 bases). The CDR3 is 15 amino acids. The V gene's germline CDR1 is MNHEY and CDR2 SVGAGI. V was shortened by 0 bases and J by 2 bases, with 7 bases between the two germline ends. The CDR3 sequence: CASSYSPGTNEKLFF. The CDR3 nucleotides are TGTGCCAGCAGTTACTCACCAGGGACTAATGAAAAACTGTTTTTT.

The rearrangement links TRBV7-3 to TRBJ2-2; no definite D call. Germline V gene lookup returns CDR1 SGHTA and CDR2 FQGTGA. The CDR3 runs to 13 residues. The V gene lost 5 bases and the J gene lost 4 bases, with 8 bases spanning the gap. The DNA of the CDR3 is TGTGCCAGCAGCCCCCAGGTCACCGGGGAGCTGTTTTTT. Encoded protein: CASSPQVTGELFF.

The chain employs TRBV7-6 and TRBJ1-5; TRBD1 agrees at 10 bases. Germline values: CDR1 SGHVS, CDR2 FNYEAQ. The CDR3 length is 17 residues. V was clipped by 2 bases and J by 0 bases; unmatched bases: 4. Here the CDR3 DNA reads TGTGCCAGCAGCTTAAGACAGGGGGCCGATAGCAATCAGCCCCAGCATTTT. Translated, it gives CASSLRQGADSNQPQHF. Drawing the rest from reference TRBV7-6 and TRBJ1-5, the complete variable domain is GAGVSQSPRYKVTKRGQDVALRCDPISGHVSLYWYRQALGQGPEFLTYFNYEAQQDKSGLPNDRFSAERPEGSISTLTIQRTEQRDSAMYRCASSLRQGADSNQPQHFGDGTRLSIL.

This sequence joins TRBV6-5 and TRBJ1-6; no clear D gene. CDR1 is MNHEY, CDR2 SVGAGI, per germline. Trimming left V 0 bases short and J 6 bases short, with 12 bases between. This CDR3 spans 16 amino acids. The CDR3 coding sequence is TGTGCCAGCAGTTACTCTTCGGGTCACTTTAATTCACCCCTCCACTTT. This encodes CASSYSSGHFNSPLHF.